The 20 T cell receptor beta chains below all came from one sample that was sequenced in a study of shared clonotypes between healthy human individuals. The method was immunoSEQ multiplex PCR; TCRdb's version includes in-frame clones alone and lacks a portion of them. The sample includes roughly 720,000 clones, about 92% of them seen just once. Input material: memory CD8+ T cells from PBMCs. Noted subset: CD45RO+ cells pooled with CCR7-negative TemRA cells. Receptors were obtained from a young man in good health. Some clones in this sample may be carry-over from other donors' samples.

The J gene is TRBJ2-7, the V gene TRBV19; D remains unclear. Germline values: CDR1 LNHDA, CDR2 SQIVND (reference sequence). Trimming stripped 5 bases from V and 3 bases from J, with 17 bases between. The CDR3 contains 15 residues. CDR3 DNA sequence: TGTGCCAGTAGTGCAGGACCCGGAGTCGGCTACGAGCAGTACTTC. It encodes CASSAGPGVGYEQYF.

The rearrangement joins TRBV7-9 to TRBJ1-3; a weak D match, TRBD1 (6 bases). Per germline, CDR1 SEHNR and CDR2 FQNEAQ (reference sequence). Trimming cost V 5 bases and J 9 bases, with 23 bases left between them. CDR3 length: 16 amino acids. CDR3 DNA sequence: TGTGCCAGCAGCACAGGCAGGGGACGCGAATACGGCACCATATATTTT. Translated, it gives CASSTGRGREYGTIYF. Filled out from reference TRBV7-9 and TRBJ1-3, the complete variable domain reads DTGVSQNPRHKITKRGQNVTFRCDPISEHNRLYWYRQTLGQGPEFLTYFQNEAQLEKSRLLSDRFSAERPKGSFSTLEIQRTEQGDSAMYLCASSTGRGREYGTIYFGEGSWLTVV.

Only a few counts were recorded for this clone. The gene calls are TRBV5-1 and TRBJ2-7; D not certain. With 2 bases removed from V and 1 base from J, the gap between germline ends came to 7 bases. Germline V gene data show CDR1 as SGHRS and CDR2 as YFSETQ. This CDR3 is 13 amino acids long. The CDR3 region has the DNA TGCGCCAGCAGCTTCCCAGATTCCTACGAGCAGTACTTC. It translates to CASSFPDSYEQYF.

The count of this clone is one. CDR3 sequence: CASSLDGTGGSPDTQYF. CDR3 bases: TGTGCCAGCAGCTTAGACGGGACCGGCGGGAGTCCAGATACGCAGTATTTT. This sequence joins TRBV13 and TRBJ2-3, with 7 bases lining up with TRBD2. Trimming cost V 1 base and J 4 bases; bases outside gene matches: 11. Germline-derived CDR1 and CDR2 are PRHDT and FYEKMQ (reference sequence). The CDR3 contains 17 residues.

The chain recombines TRBV7-9 with TRBJ1-2; D unresolved. V was clipped by 3 bases and J by 2 bases, with 10 bases between them. CDR1 is SEHNR and CDR2 is FQNEAQ in the germline V gene (reference sequence). The CDR3 extends over 14 amino acids. The CDR3 bases are TGTGCCAGCAGCTTTTCGGCGGAAAACTATGGCTACACCTTC. It encodes CASSFSAENYGYTF. The full variable domain, with the rest looked up from reference TRBV7-9 and TRBJ1-2, is DTGVSQNPRHKITKRGQNVTFRCDPISEHNRLYWYRQTLGQGPEFLTYFQNEAQLEKSRLLSDRFSAERPKGSFSTLEIQRTEQGDSAMYLCASSFSAENYGYTFGSGTRLTVV.

The genes are TRBV6-6 and TRBJ2-7; perhaps TRBD1 as D (7 bases). CDR1 is MNHNY, CDR2 SVGAGI, per germline (reference sequence). The CDR3 is made up of 15 amino acids. Trimming took 2 bases from V and 9 from J, leaving 20 bases between them. Here the CDR3 DNA reads TGTGCCAGCAGTTACCCGCGGGACAGTTTATTCGGGCAGTACTTC. It codes for CASSYPRDSLFGQYF.

V gene TRBV7-2 combines with J gene TRBJ2-7; 9 positions agree with TRBD1. This CDR3 contains 15 residues. Germline values: CDR1 SGHTA, CDR2 FQGNSA. Losses at the gene ends were 5 bases for V and 9 bases for J; bases not matched to a gene: 14. Here the CDR3 DNA reads TGTGCCAGCAGCCCGTCCTCGACAGGGGGTTTTGGGCAGTACTTC. This codes for CASSPSSTGGFGQYF.

The chain has TRBV15 and TRBJ2-7; 10 bases match TRBD2. The CDR3 contains 16 residues. CDR1 and CDR2 (germline): LNHNV, YYDKDF (reference sequence). The V and J ends lost 1 base and 0 bases, in that order; junction bases with no gene match: 3. The CDR3 reads CATSRAGTSASYEQYF. In DNA form, the CDR3 reads TGTGCCACCAGCAGAGCGGGGACTAGCGCCTCCTACGAGCAGTACTTC.

This sequence joins TRBV19 and TRBJ2-1; tentative D call: TRBD1 (5 bases). Germline-derived CDR1 and CDR2 are LNHDA and SQIVND (reference sequence). Trimming removed 9 bases at V and 2 bases at J, with 11 bases between. CDR3 length equals 13 residues. CDR3 amino acids: CASSQGPYNEQFF. In nucleotides, the CDR3 is TGTGCCAGCTCCCAGGGCCCCTACAATGAGCAGTTCTTC. The variable domain in full, completed from reference TRBV19 and TRBJ2-1, reads DGGITQSPKYLFRKEGQNVTLSCEQNLNHDAMYWYRQDPGQGLRLIYYSQIVNDFQKGDIAEGYSVSREKKESFPLTVTSAQKNPTAFYLCASSQGPYNEQFFGPGTRLTVL.

V usage is TRBV2 and J usage is TRBJ1-6; no reliable D call. The CDR3 totals 14 residues. Deletions cut 7 bases from V and 0 bases from J, with 7 bases between. The germline V gene encodes CDR1 SNHLY and CDR2 FYNNEI. CDR3 in amino acids: CASMESSYNSPLHF. CDR3 sequence (DNA): TGTGCCAGCATGGAGAGCTCCTATAATTCACCCCTCCACTTT.

The chain is built from TRBV27 and TRBJ2-3; 7 bases align to TRBD2. The germline gives CDR1 MNHEY, CDR2 SMNVEV (reference sequence). The CDR3 runs 16 residues. V dropped 5 bases and J dropped 6; count of bases not matched to a gene: 14. The CDR3 nucleotides read TGTGCCAGCAGTCCCACTCTGGCGGGAGTCGGGGATACGCAGTATTTT. Its translation: CASSPTLAGVGDTQYF.

There are many counts of this clone. This chain joins TRBV7-9 and TRBJ1-1; 8 bases fit TRBD1. The V and J ends lost 5 bases and 7 bases, in that order; junction bases with no gene match: 9. CDR1 and CDR2 from the germline V gene are SEHNR and FQNEAQ (reference sequence). This CDR3 is built from 14 residues. CDR3 amino acids: CASSPSRDRIEAFF. The CDR3 DNA reads as TGTGCCAGCAGCCCGTCCCGGGACAGGATTGAAGCTTTCTTT.

This sequence joins TRBV6-6 and TRBJ2-5, with 7 bases identical to TRBD1. Trimming removed 2 bases from V and 2 bases from J; junction bases left unmatched: 8. This CDR3 has 16 amino acids. The V gene's germline CDR1 is MNHNY and CDR2 SVGAGI (reference sequence). Here the CDR3 DNA reads TGTGCCAGCAGTTACCCACCGGGACAGAAACAAGAGACCCAGTACTTC. Protein: CASSYPPGQKQETQYF.

Written as DNA, the CDR3 is TGTGCCAGCACCGACAACAGCTACGAGCAGTACTTC. Amino acids: CASTDNSYEQYF. The chain joins TRBV7-9 to TRBJ2-7; no reliable D call. Deletions cut 7 bases from V and 3 bases from J, with 10 bases between. Germline CDR1 reads SEHNR; CDR2 reads FQNEAQ (reference sequence). The CDR3 is 12 residues long. Supplemented by reference TRBV7-9 and TRBJ2-7, the full variable domain reads DTGVSQNPRHKITKRGQNVTFRCDPISEHNRLYWYRQTLGQGPEFLTYFQNEAQLEKSRLLSDRFSAERPKGSFSTLEIQRTEQGDSAMYLCASTDNSYEQYFGPGTRLTVT.

The chain recombines TRBV9 with TRBJ2-1; the D gene could be TRBD1 or TRBD2 (5 bases each). The CDR3 loop spans 14 amino acids. Trimming took 3 bases from V and 6 from J, leaving 13 bases between them. Germline CDR1 is SGDLS and CDR2 is YYNGEE. The CDR3 DNA sequence: TGTGCCAGCAGCGCCCCGAGGGGACCCAATGAGCAGTTCTTC. This codes for CASSAPRGPNEQFF.

The chain couples TRBV4-1 to TRBJ2-7; possibly TRBD1 or TRBD2 for D (5 bases each). The CDR3 runs 14 residues. Per germline, CDR1 MGHRA and CDR2 YSYEKL. Trimming removed 0 bases from V and 9 bases from J, with 15 bases in between. CDR3 bases: TGCGCCAGCAGCCAAGAACGGGACCCAAGCGCGCAGTACTTC. As protein: CASSQERDPSAQYF.

The CDR3 spells CASRVGGRGETQYF. CDR3 in DNA: TGTGCCAGCAGAGTAGGGGGACGCGGGGAGACCCAGTACTTC. This chain uses TRBV6-1 with TRBJ2-5; the D gene is possibly TRBD1 (6 bases). The germline CDR1 and CDR2 sequences are MNHNS and SASEGT. Trimming shortened V by 6 bases and J by 5 bases, and 16 bases separated the two germline ends. The CDR3 runs 14 residues.

This clone was found once. This chain connects TRBV29-1 to TRBJ1-4; 8 nucleotides agree with TRBD1. CDR1 is SQVTM, CDR2 ANQGSEA, per germline. The CDR3 totals 12 residues. J gave up 5 bases and V 6 bases, and 2 bases lay outside the gene matches. The CDR3: CSVRTGNEKLFF. CDR3 bases: TGCAGCGTCAGGACAGGGAATGAAAAACTGTTTTTT.

This chain joins TRBV5-1 and TRBJ1-1; 7 bases line up with TRBD1. Germline loops: CDR1 SGHRS, CDR2 YFSETQ. There are 18 residues in the CDR3. The V gene end was trimmed by 5 bases and the J gene end by 1 base; junction bases not matched to a gene: 17. Written as DNA, the CDR3 is TGCGCCAGCAGAGGGGGGTGGGAGACGGGACAGACGAACACTGAAGCTTTCTTT. It specifies CASRGGWETGQTNTEAFF. Supplemented by reference TRBV5-1 and TRBJ1-1, the full variable domain reads KAGVTQTPRYLIKTRGQQVTLSCSPISGHRSVSWYQQTPGQGLQFLFEYFSETQRNKGNFPGRFSGRQFSNSRSEMNVSTLELGDSALYLCASRGGWETGQTNTEAFFGQGTRLTVV.

This clone was counted between two and nine times. This chain links TRBV6-6 with TRBJ1-1; no clear D gene. Between the trimmed V and J ends, which lost 2 bases and 7 bases, there was a span of 8 bases. This CDR3 comprises 12 residues. In germline, CDR1 is MNHNY, CDR2 SVGAGI (reference sequence). CDR3 sequence: CASSYGEGEAFF. CDR3 in DNA: TGTGCCAGCAGTTACGGGGAGGGTGAAGCTTTCTTT.